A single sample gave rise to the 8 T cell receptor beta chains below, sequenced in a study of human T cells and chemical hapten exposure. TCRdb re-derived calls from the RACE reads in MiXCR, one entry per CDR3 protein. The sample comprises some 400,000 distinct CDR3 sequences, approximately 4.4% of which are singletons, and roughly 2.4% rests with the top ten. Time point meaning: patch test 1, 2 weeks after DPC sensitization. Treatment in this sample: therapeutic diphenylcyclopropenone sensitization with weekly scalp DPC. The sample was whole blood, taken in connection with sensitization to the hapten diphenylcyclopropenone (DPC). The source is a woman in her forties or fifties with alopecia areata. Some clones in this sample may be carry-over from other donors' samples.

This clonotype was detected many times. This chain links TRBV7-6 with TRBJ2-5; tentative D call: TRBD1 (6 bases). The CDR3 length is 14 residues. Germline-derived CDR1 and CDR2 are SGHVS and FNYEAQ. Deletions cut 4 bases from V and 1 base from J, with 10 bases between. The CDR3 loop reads CASSSRQAQETQYF. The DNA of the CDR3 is TGTGCCAGCAGCTCACGACAGGCCCAAGAGACCCAGTACTTC.

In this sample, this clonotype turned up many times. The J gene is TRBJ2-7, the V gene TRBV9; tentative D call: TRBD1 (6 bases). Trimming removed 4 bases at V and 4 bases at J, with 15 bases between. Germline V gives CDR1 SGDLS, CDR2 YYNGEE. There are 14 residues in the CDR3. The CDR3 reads CASSPAGTPYEQYF. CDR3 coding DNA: TGTGCCAGCAGCCCGGCAGGGACACCTTACGAGCAGTACTTC.

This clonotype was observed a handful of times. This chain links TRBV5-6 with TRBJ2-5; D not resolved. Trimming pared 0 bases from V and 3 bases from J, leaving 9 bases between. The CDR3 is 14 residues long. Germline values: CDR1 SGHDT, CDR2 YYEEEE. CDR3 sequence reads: CASSLEDGKETQYF. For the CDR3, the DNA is TGTGCCAGCAGCTTGGAGGACGGAAAAGAGACCCAGTACTTC.

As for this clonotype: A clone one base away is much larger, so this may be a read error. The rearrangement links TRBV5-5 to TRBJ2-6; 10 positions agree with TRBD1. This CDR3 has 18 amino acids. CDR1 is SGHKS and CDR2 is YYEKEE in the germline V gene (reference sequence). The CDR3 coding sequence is TGTGCCAGCAGCTCTCCGGGACAGGGGCTCTCTGGGGCCAACGTCCCGACTTTC. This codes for CASSSPGQGLSGANVPTF.

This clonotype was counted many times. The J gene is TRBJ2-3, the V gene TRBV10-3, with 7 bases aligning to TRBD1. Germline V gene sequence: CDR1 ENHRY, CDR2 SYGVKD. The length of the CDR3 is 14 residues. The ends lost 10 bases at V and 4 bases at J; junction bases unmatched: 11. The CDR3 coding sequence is TGTGCCACCGGGGAAGGGGGCCGATCAGATACGCAGTATTTT. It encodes CATGEGGRSDTQYF.

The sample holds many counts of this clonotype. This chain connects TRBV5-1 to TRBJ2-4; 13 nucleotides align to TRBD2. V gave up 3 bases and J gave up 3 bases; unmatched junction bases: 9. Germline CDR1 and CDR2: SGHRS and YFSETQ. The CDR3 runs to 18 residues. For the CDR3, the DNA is TGCGCCAGCAGCTACCGGACTAGCGGGGGCTTGGACAAAAACATTCAGTACTTC. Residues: CASSYRTSGGLDKNIQYF. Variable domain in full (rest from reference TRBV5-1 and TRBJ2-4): KAGVTQTPRYLIKTRGQQVTLSCSPISGHRSVSWYQQTPGQGLQFLFEYFSETQRNKGNFPGRFSGRQFSNSRSEMNVSTLELGDSALYLCASSYRTSGGLDKNIQYFGAGTRLSVL.

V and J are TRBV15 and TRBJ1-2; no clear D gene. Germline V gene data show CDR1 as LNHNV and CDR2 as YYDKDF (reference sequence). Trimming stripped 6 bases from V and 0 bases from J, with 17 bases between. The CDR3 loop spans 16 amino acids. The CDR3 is CATRSIWENPNYGYTF. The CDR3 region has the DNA TGTGCCACCAGGTCCATCTGGGAAAATCCTAACTATGGCTACACCTTC. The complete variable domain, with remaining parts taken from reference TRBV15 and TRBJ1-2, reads DAMVIQNPRYQVTQFGKPVTLSCSQTLNHNVMYWYQQKSSQAPKLLFHYYDKDFNNEADTPDNFQSRRPNTSFCFLDIRSPGLGDTAMYLCATRSIWENPNYGYTFGSGTRLTVV.

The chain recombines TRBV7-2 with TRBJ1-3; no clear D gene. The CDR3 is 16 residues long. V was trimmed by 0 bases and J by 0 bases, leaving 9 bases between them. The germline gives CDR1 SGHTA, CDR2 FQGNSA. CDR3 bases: TGTGCCAGCAGCTTAGCTCCGGGGAACTCTGGAAACACCATATATTTT. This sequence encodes CASSLAPGNSGNTIYF.